This TCR beta chain appears in the sequencing data of a study of T cells after posttransplantation cyclophosphamide (TCRdb year 2016). For context, the study as a whole: The study tracked T cell repertoire reconstitution by TRB sequencing after myeloablative bone marrow transplantation using posttransplantation cyclophosphamide as GVHD prophylaxis. Antigen receptor sequencing was done on samples from some 35 PTCy-treated patients and from approximately 15 related bone marrow donors of those patients. Blood from all 34 PTCy patients who had 1-year posttransplant specimens underwent TRB sequencing. TRB sequencing was also done on up to about 3 additional blood samples from 2 to 5.2 years after transplant in 3 patients, and on pretransplant blood from 4 patients. Because TRA and TRB clonality correlated tightly in 8 to 10 samples, the subsequent TCR analyses were limited to TRB only. Public TRB sequences were queried against a database of over 3,600 sequences associated with responses to pathogens, tumor antigens, self-antigens and alloantigens.

What the treatment or condition label conveys for this sample: high-dose cyclophosphamide on days +3 and +4 as single-agent GVHD prophylaxis. PTCy patients received busulfan and fludarabine conditioning, a related or unrelated marrow graft, and cyclophosphamide on days +3 and +4. The PTCy-treated patients were drawn from a prospective, multi-institutional clinical trial. Peripheral blood and bone marrow mononuclear cells were isolated by Ficoll-Hypaque density centrifugation and cryopreserved. Genomic DNA was the input for TRB sequencing, which was run either with the immunoSEQ assay at survey resolution or with the hsTCRB kit. The authors' pipeline ran thus. The immunoSEQ software handled initial read processing, and the LymphoSeq R package was used for repertoire analyses. Clonality was computed as 1 minus normalized Shannon entropy, and a Gini coefficient was also calculated for each TRB dataset. Phenotypes of unsorted samples were inferred by mapping TRB sequences from sorted subsets of the recipient or donor onto unsorted samples of the same recipient. TCRdb obtained this table from immuneACCESS and retained in-frame rearrangements with V and J assigned. These tables miss some clones; where compared with another copy, unresolved V genes account for less than half of the shortfall, and the remainder is unexplained. The V and J calls and clone size are taken from that table; D and trimming were inferred from the DNA. This sample has around 21,000 clones in its table, and roughly 87% of those were observed once. The ten largest clones take up 6% to 8% of the sample.

The table lists this clone with a count of one. Its antigen is currently not known. No quality values exist for individual bases; no much larger clone is one base distant. CDR3 length: 16 amino acids, cysteine to phenylalanine. The CDR3 DNA has 48 bases and is translated from base 1. Via the germline V gene, CDR1 is SGHDT and CDR2 YYEEEE. Trimming removed 4 bases from V and 4 bases from J; the gene matches leave 8 bases unexplained. Overall study results and their limits: Across more than 40 patients, TRB clonality was highly associated with recipient CMV seropositivity and CMV reactivation, and diversity in PTCy patients was similar to diversity in CNI/methotrexate controls. The TRB repertoires of T cells infiltrating skin or the GI tract showed only limited overlap with the TRB repertoires found in blood. Donor-recipient similarity was low at 1-2 months but increased during the first year, and donor CD8+ memory clones often dominated later blood repertoires.

Sequencing was performed on PBMCs, taken after allogeneic stem cell transplant with posttransplant cyclophosphamide. The sequence came from a female patient between 35 and 55 years old who received an allogeneic stem cell transplant from a related donor, was CMV-positive, and had no GVHD. Following transplantation, T cells from the graft donor may be among those present. Recombination connected TRBV5-6 to TRBJ1-5; 10 nucleotides in the junction match TRBD1. The CDR3 region has the sequence CASSLLGQGENQPQHF. The DNA is TGTGCCAGCAGCCTCCTAGGACAGGGGGAGAATCAGCCCCAGCATTTT.